These 25 T cell receptor beta chains were sequenced from one sample in a study of T cell responses to AZD1222 COVID-19 vaccine. The method was immunoSEQ multiplex PCR; TCRdb's version includes in-frame clones alone and lacks a portion of them. The table records more than 95,000 clones, 90% of them present only once. Sample: peripheral blood, taken on day 0 of MenACWY control vaccination. The receptor source for this set is an adult in good health.

This chain uses TRBV10-1 with TRBJ2-1; D tentatively reads TRBD1 or TRBD2 (5 bases each). V lost 1 base to trimming and J lost 8 bases, with 12 bases between them. Germline V lookup: CDR1 WNHNN, CDR2 SYGVQD (reference sequence). The length of the CDR3 is 14 residues. In DNA, the CDR3 is TGCGCCAGCAGTGAGTTAAGGTTGGGGGATGAGCAGTTCTTC. Amino acid sequence: CASSELRLGDEQFF.

The V and J genes are TRBV2 and TRBJ1-2; possible D gene TRBD1, 5 bases. Per germline, CDR1 SNHLY and CDR2 FYNNEI. V was shortened by 7 bases and J by 6 bases, with 18 bases between the two germline ends. The CDR3 has 14 amino acids. For the CDR3, the DNA is TGTGCCAGCACCGAATGGGGGACGCAAGATGGCTACACCTTC. Translated: CASTEWGTQDGYTF.

The chain carries TRBV24-1 and TRBJ2-5; 7 bases are shared with TRBD2. Germline V gene lookup returns CDR1 KGHDR and CDR2 SFDVKD. The CDR3 is 18 residues long. The V segment lost 2 bases and the J segment 2 bases; nucleotides outside the gene matches: 13. The CDR3 loop is CATSDWGAGTIEQETQYF. For the CDR3, the DNA is TGTGCCACCAGTGATTGGGGAGCCGGGACTATCGAACAAGAGACCCAGTACTTC.

This chain links TRBV27 with TRBJ2-6; 12 bases agree with TRBD2. V lost 1 base to trimming and J lost 2 bases; unmatched junction nucleotides: 6. The CDR3 is made up of 19 amino acids. CDR1 and CDR2 from the germline V gene are MNHEY and SMNVEV (reference sequence). The CDR3 nucleotides are TGTGCCAGCAGTTTATTTGCTAGCGGGAGGGCCGCTGGGGCCAACGTCCTGACTTTC. Protein: CASSLFASGRAAGANVLTF.

The chain recombines TRBV20-1 with TRBJ1-1, with D possibly TRBD1 on 6 matching bases. Germline V CDR1 and CDR2: DFQATT, SNEGSKA (reference sequence). The V gene lost 6 bases and the J gene lost 7 bases, with 12 bases spanning the gap. The CDR3 has 11 residues. The chain's CDR3 is CSALDRNEAFF. CDR3 coding DNA: TGCAGTGCCCTAGACAGGAATGAAGCTTTCTTT.

This sequence joins TRBV4-3 and TRBJ2-1; D could derive from TRBD1 or TRBD2 (5 bases each). From germline, CDR1 is LGHNA and CDR2 YSLEER. The CDR3 loop spans 14 amino acids. Trimming shortened V by 0 bases and J by 7 bases, and 10 bases separated the two germline ends. The CDR3 DNA reads TGCGCCAGCAGCCAAGATTTCGAGGGGAATGAGCAGTTCTTC. Translated: CASSQDFEGNEQFF.

The rearrangement joins TRBV6-2 or TRBV6-3 to TRBJ2-3; a possible D gene is TRBD2 (5 bases). The germline V gene has CDR1 MNHEY and CDR2 SVGEGT. The CDR3 has 14 residues. V was clipped by 6 bases and J by 0 bases, with 10 bases between them. This chain's CDR3 is CASSQGLSTDTQYF. The CDR3 bases are TGTGCCAGCAGCCAAGGACTGAGCACAGATACGCAGTATTTT.

The chain employs TRBV27 and TRBJ2-1, with TRBD2 as a possible D gene (6 bases). V lost 3 bases and J lost 0, with 12 bases in between. CDR1 and CDR2 (germline): MNHEY, SMNVEV (reference sequence). CDR3 length: 16 residues. Here the CDR3 DNA reads TGTGCCAGCAGTTTGGGGGGTACGAGCTCCTACAATGAGCAGTTCTTC. Encoded protein: CASSLGGTSSYNEQFF.

This clone was seen a single time. This chain connects TRBV7-9 to TRBJ2-1, with D possibly being TRBD1 or TRBD2 (5 bases each). Germline loops: CDR1 SEHNR, CDR2 FQNEAQ (reference sequence). Between the trimmed V and J ends, which lost 5 bases and 13 bases, there was a span of 12 bases. The CDR3 covers 11 residues. CDR3 coding DNA: TGTGCCAGCAGCCCAGGGACGGGCCAGTTCTTC. It is translated as CASSPGTGQFF.

In its sample, this clone is medium-sized. The rearrangement joins TRBV5-5 to TRBJ2-7; tentatively, D is TRBD1 (5 bases). This CDR3 is built from 15 residues. V was pared by 0 bases and J by 3 bases, with 13 bases between. CDR1 and CDR2 (germline): SGHKS, YYEKEE (reference sequence). CDR3 loop: CASSLVVGVVYEQYV. As DNA, the CDR3 is TGTGCCAGCAGCTTGGTGGTAGGGGTAGTCTACGAGCAGTACGTC.

The chain carries TRBV25-1 and TRBJ2-7; D gene ambiguous. Germline lookup yields CDR1 MGHDK and CDR2 SYGVNS. CDR3 length equals 14 residues. V shed 1 base and J shed 0 bases, with 7 bases lying between them. The DNA of the CDR3 is TGTGCCAGCAGTGAATCCAGTCCCTCCTACGAGCAGTACTTC. Protein: CASSESSPSYEQYF.

The rearrangement joins TRBV6-2 or TRBV6-3 to TRBJ2-3; D not resolved. V lost 5 bases, J lost 3 bases, and 9 bases lay in between. The CDR3 has 13 residues. CDR1 and CDR2 (germline): MNHEY, SVGEGT. The CDR3 region is CASSPSDTDTQYF. DNA for the CDR3: TGTGCCAGCAGTCCATCAGATACAGATACGCAGTATTTT.

V usage is TRBV7-9 and J usage is TRBJ2-7, with TRBD2 matching over 7 bases. The ends lost 5 bases at V and 0 bases at J; junction bases unmatched: 10. The CDR3 runs to 16 residues. Germline V gives CDR1 SEHNR, CDR2 FQNEAQ (reference sequence). The DNA of the CDR3 is TGTGCCAGCAGCCCTTTTGGGGGGAGGGACTCCTACGAGCAGTACTTC. It specifies CASSPFGGRDSYEQYF. The full variable domain, in which reference TRBV7-9 and TRBJ2-7 provide the parts outside the CDR3, is DTGVSQNPRHKITKRGQNVTFRCDPISEHNRLYWYRQTLGQGPEFLTYFQNEAQLEKSRLLSDRFSAERPKGSFSTLEIQRTEQGDSAMYLCASSPFGGRDSYEQYFGPGTRLTVT.

The rearrangement links TRBV27 to TRBJ1-2, with no clear D. Germline CDR1 MNHEY, CDR2 SMNVEV (reference sequence). CDR3 length: 13 residues. The germline V and J ends were trimmed by 6 bases and 4 bases, with 12 bases remaining between them. CDR3 sequence reads: CASSPGPGYGYTF. The CDR3, as DNA: TGTGCCAGCAGCCCCGGACCCGGCTATGGCTACACCTTC.

The chain is built from TRBV19 and TRBJ1-2, with D perhaps matching TRBD1 (5 bases). Germline V lookup: CDR1 LNHDA, CDR2 SQIVND (reference sequence). The CDR3 covers 16 residues. Trimming stripped 0 bases from V and 8 bases from J, with 19 bases between. The CDR3 loop reads CASSIDRGRVAGGYTF. CDR3 bases: TGTGCCAGTAGTATAGATCGGGGACGCGTTGCCGGAGGCTACACCTTC. Using reference TRBV19 and TRBJ1-2 for the parts outside the CDR3, the full variable domain is DGGITQSPKYLFRKEGQNVTLSCEQNLNHDAMYWYRQDPGQGLRLIYYSQIVNDFQKGDIAEGYSVSREKKESFPLTVTSAQKNPTAFYLCASSIDRGRVAGGYTFGSGTRLTVV.

The chain couples TRBV2 to TRBJ2-7; D might be TRBD1 (6 bases). With 8 bases removed from V and 2 bases from J, the gap between germline ends came to 13 bases. The CDR3 contains 13 residues. Germline values: CDR1 SNHLY, CDR2 FYNNEI. The CDR3 loop is CASLSQGTYEQYF. CDR3 nucleotides: TGTGCCAGCCTGTCACAGGGCACCTACGAGCAGTACTTC.

The chain links TRBV30 to TRBJ1-4; D is perhaps TRBD1 (6 bases). The V end was cut by 1 base, the J end by 5 bases, with 8 bases between. The CDR3 contains 13 residues. Germline values: CDR1 GTSNPN, CDR2 SVGIG (reference sequence). CDR3 nucleotides: TGTGCCTGGAGTGACAGGGCCAATGAAAAACTGTTTTTT. Its protein is CAWSDRANEKLFF.

Only one count was recorded for this clone. The gene calls are TRBV11-1 and TRBJ2-7; 7 bases align to TRBD1. The CDR3 is 15 amino acids. Losses at the gene ends were 3 bases for V and 1 base for J; bases not matched to a gene: 6. Germline CDR1 reads SGHAT; CDR2 reads FQDESV (reference sequence). The CDR3 bases are TGTGCCAGCAGCTTTGCGGACAGGACATCCTACGAGCAGTACTTC. This gives the protein CASSFADRTSYEQYF.

The rearrangement joins TRBV21-1 to TRBJ1-5. TRBV21-1 is tagged as a pseudogene. The CDR3 runs to 15 residues. The CDR3 is CASSKTGPRDQPQHF. CDR3 DNA sequence: TGTGCCAGCAGCAAGACGGGCCCCCGGGATCAGCCCCAGCATTTT.

The chain couples TRBV7-9 to TRBJ1-2, with D unclear. Germline CDR1 and CDR2: SEHNR and FQNEAQ (reference sequence). The CDR3 spans 13 residues. V was trimmed by 3 bases and J by 0 bases, leaving 5 bases between them. CDR3 sequence reads: CASSFPANYGYTF. The DNA for the CDR3 is TGTGCCAGCAGCTTTCCAGCTAACTATGGCTACACCTTC. Variable domain in full (rest from reference TRBV7-9 and TRBJ1-2): DTGVSQNPRHKITKRGQNVTFRCDPISEHNRLYWYRQTLGQGPEFLTYFQNEAQLEKSRLLSDRFSAERPKGSFSTLEIQRTEQGDSAMYLCASSFPANYGYTFGSGTRLTVV.

V is TRBV5-4 and J is TRBJ2-1; 14 nucleotides agree with TRBD2. Per the germline V gene, CDR1 is SGHNT and CDR2 is YYREEE (reference sequence). The junction had 6 bases not matched to a gene; V was cut back by 0 bases and J by 7 bases. The CDR3 is 17 amino acids. The CDR3 sequence: CASSLDLGLAGGNEQFF. As DNA, the CDR3 is TGTGCCAGCAGCTTGGACTTAGGACTAGCGGGAGGAAATGAGCAGTTCTTC.

The chain combines TRBV7-2 with TRBJ1-2, with no clear D. The germline V and J ends were trimmed by 2 bases and 0 bases, with 10 bases remaining between them. This CDR3 has 15 amino acids. Germline values: CDR1 SGHTA, CDR2 FQGNSA. CDR3 region: CASSLTADSNYGYTF. The CDR3 DNA reads as TGTGCCAGCAGCTTAACGGCGGACTCTAACTATGGCTACACCTTC.

This chain joins TRBV29-1 and TRBJ2-3; maybe TRBD2 (6 bases). Germline CDR1 SQVTM, CDR2 ANQGSEA. Between the trimmed V and J ends, which lost 4 bases and 2 bases, there was a span of 10 bases. This CDR3 has 13 residues. In nucleotides, the CDR3 is TGCAGCGTTGTGGGCGGGACCACAGATACGCAGTATTTT. Protein product: CSVVGGTTDTQYF.

The J gene is TRBJ2-5, the V gene TRBV6-5; D assignment may be TRBD1 or TRBD2 (6 bases each). The CDR3 is 14 residues long. The V gene lost 7 bases and the J gene lost 4 bases, with 16 bases spanning the gap. Germline CDR1 and CDR2: MNHEY and SVGAGI. The CDR3: CASMWGLEGETQYF. DNA for the CDR3: TGTGCCAGCATGTGGGGGCTGGAGGGAGAGACCCAGTACTTC.

CDR3 in amino acids: CASSPGAIIEKLFF. The CDR3 region has the DNA TGTGCCAGCAGCCCGGGGGCGATAATTGAAAAACTGTTTTTT. The chain combines TRBV7-9 with TRBJ1-4; D may be TRBD1 (6 bases). CDR3 size: 14 residues. Germline lookup yields CDR1 SEHNR and CDR2 FQNEAQ (reference sequence). The V end lost 5 bases, the J end lost 7 bases, and 14 bases lay between the germline ends.